Following are 17 T cell receptor beta chains from one sample sequenced in a study of blood T cell repertoires in COVID-19. Assay: immunoSEQ multiplex PCR; the TCRdb copy retains only in-frame clones and omits some. Of around 280,000 clones listed, 85% to 90% were seen once; the top ten hold 1.5% to 2%. The sequenced sample consisted of PBMCs or T cells enriched from blood (not recorded which). The receptors were gathered from a woman aged 18-29 years with acute COVID-19.

This chain uses TRBV28 with TRBJ1-1; maybe TRBD1 (5 bases). The CDR3 is 14 amino acids. V was shortened by 3 bases and J by 4 bases, with 12 bases between the two germline ends. Looked up from germline, CDR1 is MDHEN and CDR2 is SYDVKM. Here the CDR3 reads CASSFGGGSTEAFF. DNA of the CDR3: TGTGCCAGCAGTTTTGGGGGGGGGAGCACTGAAGCTTTCTTT.

The genes are TRBV10-2 and TRBJ2-7; tentative D call: TRBD2 (6 bases). Looked up from germline, CDR1 is WSHSY and CDR2 is SAAADI. V was shortened by 6 bases and J by 7 bases, with 13 bases between the two germline ends. This CDR3 is 12 amino acids long. The CDR3: CASRVGAGEQYF. CDR3 DNA: TGCGCCAGCAGGGTTGGAGCGGGTGAGCAGTACTTC.

The gene calls are TRBV18 and TRBJ2-1, with D hard to call. V was trimmed by 2 bases and J by 2 bases, leaving 10 bases between them. The CDR3 loop spans 15 amino acids. Germline V gene sequence: CDR1 KGHSH, CDR2 LQKENI. The CDR3 is CASSPSLETYNEQFF. CDR3 sequence (DNA): TGTGCCAGCTCACCAAGCCTAGAGACCTACAATGAGCAGTTCTTC. The full variable domain, in which reference TRBV18 and TRBJ2-1 provide the parts outside the CDR3, is NAGVMQNPRHLVRRRGQEARLRCSPMKGHSHVYWYRQLPEEGLKFMVYLQKENIIDESGMPKERFSAEFPKEGPSILRIQQVVRGDSAAYFCASSPSLETYNEQFFGPGTRLTVL.

DNA for the CDR3: TGTGCCAGCAGTCCACTGTGGAGCGGGAGGTCCACAGATACGCAGTATTTT. It translates to CASSPLWSGRSTDTQYF. The V call is TRBV27, the J call TRBJ2-3; 9 bases fit TRBD2. The CDR3 loop spans 17 amino acids. The junction had 11 bases not matched to a gene; V was cut back by 5 bases and J by 2 bases. Per germline, CDR1 MNHEY and CDR2 SMNVEV (reference sequence).

The gene calls are TRBV10-3 and TRBJ2-5; 9 nucleotides match TRBD2. V was pared by 2 bases and J by 5 bases, with 15 bases of the junction left unmatched. Germline lookup yields CDR1 ENHRY and CDR2 SYGVKD. The CDR3 contains 18 residues. CDR3 coding DNA: TGTGCCATCAGTGAGCAACCCAGGGGCGGGAGGGCTGTGGAGACCCAGTACTTC. Translation: CAISEQPRGGRAVETQYF.

This clone was found once. The chain uses TRBV5-8 and TRBJ2-7, with 10 positions matching TRBD2. Germline CDR1 SGHTS, CDR2 YDEGEE. This CDR3 contains 16 residues. Losses at the gene ends were 4 bases for V and 4 bases for J; bases not matched to a gene: 11. CDR3 region: CASSPFEREGPYEQYF. The CDR3 nucleotides are TGTGCCAGCAGCCCGTTTGAGCGGGAGGGACCTTACGAGCAGTACTTC.

The chain couples TRBV28 to TRBJ2-2; TRBD1 is a possible D gene (6 bases). V gave up 3 bases and J gave up 6 bases, with 11 bases separating them. This CDR3 contains 14 residues. In germline, CDR1 is MDHEN, CDR2 SYDVKM. This chain's CDR3 is CASSFLGQSGELFF. CDR3 coding DNA: TGTGCCAGCAGTTTCCTAGGACAGTCCGGGGAGCTGTTTTTT. Full variable domain (missing parts from reference TRBV28 and TRBJ2-2): DVKVTQSSRYLVKRTGEKVFLECVQDMDHENMFWYRQDPGLGLRLIYFSYDVKMKEKGDIPEGYSVSREKKERFSLILESASTNQTSMYLCASSFLGQSGELFFGEGSRLTVL.

This clone was found once. V and J are TRBV19 and TRBJ1-5, with D possibly TRBD1 on 6 matching bases. V lost 5 bases and J 7 bases, leaving 9 bases between the germline ends. Germline CDR1 reads LNHDA; CDR2 reads SQIVND (reference sequence). The CDR3 totals 12 residues. DNA for the CDR3: TGTGCCAGTAGTGGCAGGGGCCAGCCCCAGCATTTT. It specifies CASSGRGQPQHF.

The J gene is TRBJ2-2, the V gene TRBV25-1; possibly TRBD1 for D (5 bases). This CDR3 is 15 amino acids long. Looked up from germline, CDR1 is MGHDK and CDR2 is SYGVNS. V was shortened by 1 base and J by 4 bases, with 10 bases between the two germline ends. The CDR3 DNA reads as TGTGCCAGCAGTGAATTTCCAGGGCCCACCGGGGAGCTGTTTTTT. Protein: CASSEFPGPTGELFF.

The chain is built from TRBV6-1 and TRBJ2-1; 11 bases agree with TRBD2. The CDR3 sequence is 22 residues long. V lost 1 base, J lost 3 bases, and 20 bases stayed unmatched. Germline lookup yields CDR1 MNHNS and CDR2 SASEGT. CDR3 in amino acids: CASSEVYGGRGLAEILYNEQFF. The CDR3 bases are TGTGCCAGCAGTGAAGTCTACGGGGGTCGGGGACTAGCGGAAATCCTCTACAATGAGCAGTTCTTC.

This clone came up once. This chain joins TRBV4-3 and TRBJ1-5; D is possibly TRBD1 (5 bases). This CDR3 region has 18 residues. V was pared by 2 bases and J by 0 bases, with 17 bases between. Germline V gives CDR1 LGHNA, CDR2 YSLEER. CDR3 DNA sequence: TGCGCCAGCAGCCAAAATCGACAACAGGAATATAGCAATCAGCCCCAGCATTTT. The encoded protein is CASSQNRQQEYSNQPQHF.

Regarding this clone: Other nucleotide sequences in the sample specify the same CDR3. The chain combines TRBV27 with TRBJ1-2; 9 nucleotides align to TRBD1. The germline V gene encodes CDR1 MNHEY and CDR2 SMNVEV (reference sequence). Trimming cost V 2 bases and J 5 bases; bases outside gene matches: 3. The CDR3 has 14 residues. CDR3 nucleotides: TGTGCCAGCAGTTTAAGGGGGACAGGGTATGGCTACACCTTC. Translating gives CASSLRGTGYGYTF.

V is TRBV7-9 and J is TRBJ1-1; D gene ambiguous. V lost 7 bases, J lost 0 bases, and 9 bases lay in between. This CDR3 comprises 13 residues. The V gene's germline CDR1 is SEHNR and CDR2 FQNEAQ (reference sequence). For the CDR3, the DNA is TGTGCCAGCACCCGGGTATTGAACACTGAAGCTTTCTTT. Its translation is CASTRVLNTEAFF.

Comments on this clone: Compared with germline, one end of the junction differs, possibly owing to a read error. The rearrangement links TRBV28 to TRBJ2-7; TRBD2 agrees at 9 bases. Germline V CDR1 and CDR2: MDHEN, SYDVKM. This CDR3 region has 13 residues. The CDR3 protein is CASRGGRVYEQYF. The CDR3 DNA follows: TGTGCGAGCAGGGGCGGGAGGGTCTACGAGCAGTACTTC.

This chain connects TRBV5-1 to TRBJ2-1; D unresolved. The CDR3 covers 11 residues. Germline V gene sequence: CDR1 SGHRS, CDR2 YFSETQ. V gave up 2 bases and J gave up 10 bases, with 7 bases separating them. The CDR3 DNA is TGCGCCAGCAGCTTTTTGTCGGAGCAGTTCTTC. As protein: CASSFLSEQFF. Full variable domain (remainder filled in from reference TRBV5-1 and TRBJ2-1): KAGVTQTPRYLIKTRGQQVTLSCSPISGHRSVSWYQQTPGQGLQFLFEYFSETQRNKGNFPGRFSGRQFSNSRSEMNVSTLELGDSALYLCASSFLSEQFFGPGTRLTVL.

The rearrangement links TRBV27 to TRBJ2-1; perhaps TRBD2 as D (5 bases). V lost 5 bases, J lost 7 bases, and 12 bases lay in between. CDR3 length: 13 residues. CDR1 and CDR2 from the germline V gene are MNHEY and SMNVEV (reference sequence). CDR3 nucleotides: TGTGCCAGCAGTAGCCACGGGGAAAATGAGCAGTTCTTC. It specifies CASSSHGENEQFF.

The chain has TRBV11-2 and TRBJ2-7, with 8 bases that match TRBD2. CDR1 SGHAT and CDR2 FQNNGV come from the germline V gene. J gave up 3 bases and V 2 bases, and 3 bases lay outside the gene matches. CDR3 size: 14 residues. The CDR3 DNA sequence: TGTGCCAGCAGCTTATTAACTAGCGGCTACGAGCAGTACTTC. Translated, it gives CASSLLTSGYEQYF.